Listed below are T cell receptor beta chains from one sample, sequenced in a study of cytomegalovirus exposure and HLA in healthy donors. Produced via immunoSEQ multiplex PCR; TCRdb's table is partial and in-frame only. The table lists 100,000 to 150,000 clones, about three quarters of them singletons. Sequencing input: PBMCs. The receptors were sampled from a woman aged 18-35 years in good health and CMV-seronegative. CDR3s include the opening cysteine and the closing phenylalanine or tryptophan. A D gene is named only where the DNA matches it firmly. Rows may omit the clone size; those that give it use once, few, many or a size class.

V gene,D gene,clone size,J gene,CDR3 protein,CDR3 DNA
TRBV18,TRBD1,few,TRBJ2-5,CASSPGQGGETQYF,TGTGCCAGCTCACCCGGACAGGGGGGAGAGACCCAGTACTTC
TRBV30,TRBD1,-,TRBJ1-5,CAWSPDRGNQPQHF,TGTGCCTGGAGTCCGGACAGGGGAAATCAGCCCCAGCATTTT
TRBV5-1,TRBD2,few,TRBJ2-3,CASSPRGSGRVDTQYF,TGCGCCAGCAGCCCTCGGGGTAGCGGGAGGGTGGACACGCAGTATTTT
TRBV5-1,-,-,TRBJ2-7,CASLRQHTLLISYEQYF,TGCGCCAGCCTAAGACAGCACACTCTCTTGATATCCTACGAGCAGTACTTC
TRBV27,TRBD1,-,TRBJ2-7,CASSSSGTGPYEQYF,TGTGCCAGCAGTTCCTCCGGGACAGGACCTTACGAGCAGTACTTC
TRBV6-1,TRBD1,-,TRBJ1-5,CASSDGTVRNQPQHF,TGTGCCAGCAGTGACGGGACAGTGCGCAATCAGCCCCAGCATTTT
TRBV15,TRBD1,-,TRBJ1-5,CATNGQGQANQPQHF,TGTGCCACCAACGGACAGGGACAGGCGAATCAGCCCCAGCATTTT
TRBV6-5,-,once,TRBJ2-3,CASSYRLDTDTQYF,TGTGCCAGCAGTTACAGACTTGACACAGATACGCAGTATTTT
TRBV7-9,TRBD1,once,TRBJ1-1,CASSETGTGHTEAFF,TGTGCCAGCAGTGAAACCGGGACAGGCCACACTGAAGCTTTCTTT
TRBV2,TRBD1,-,TRBJ1-2,CASSVGGQGAPSGYTF,TGTGCCAGCAGTGTGGGGGGACAGGGGGCGCCGAGCGGCTACACCTTC
TRBV20-1,-,-,TRBJ1-1,CSARARSEAFF,TGCAGTGCTAGAGCCCGGAGTGAAGCTTTCTTT
TRBV6-5,TRBD2,-,TRBJ2-7,CASTGGAGYEQYF,TGTGCCTCCACCGGGGGGGCTGGATACGAGCAGTACTTC
TRBV19,TRBD1,-,TRBJ2-5,CASAGTGGETQYF,TGTGCCAGCGCCGGGACAGGGGGCGAGACCCAGTACTTC
TRBV7-2,-,-,TRBJ1-1,CASSLGPGSSNTEAFF,TGTGCCAGCAGCTTAGGACCAGGGTCCTCGAACACTGAAGCTTTCTTT
TRBV6-1,-,-,TRBJ2-7,CASSEQLASYEQYF,TGTGCCAGCAGTGAACAACTAGCCTCCTACGAGCAGTACTTC
TRBV9,TRBD2,-,TRBJ2-2,CASRPGLGLSGELFF,TGTGCCAGCCGACCGGGACTAGGTCTATCCGGGGAGCTGTTTTTT
TRBV5-1,-,-,TRBJ2-3,CASSLLGESADTQYF,TGCGCCAGCAGCTTGTTGGGAGAGAGCGCAGATACGCAGTATTTT
TRBV5-1,TRBD1,-,TRBJ1-1,CASRSGTGLNTEAFF,TGCGCCAGCAGGTCCGGGACAGGGTTGAACACTGAAGCTTTCTTT
TRBV30,-,-,TRBJ2-1,CAWSSGGDYNEQFF,TGTGCCTGGAGTAGTGGCGGGGACTACAATGAGCAGTTCTTC
TRBV6-1,-,-,TRBJ2-1,CASSETGTPYNEQFF,TGTGCCAGCAGTGAGACCGGGACACCTTACAATGAGCAGTTCTTC
TRBV6-6,-,-,TRBJ1-4,CASSSPRGTNEKLFF,TGTGCCAGCAGTTCGCCCAGGGGAACTAATGAAAAACTGTTTTTT
TRBV6-6,TRBD1,few,TRBJ1-2,CASSLGLDRGDYGYTF,TGTGCCAGCAGTCTAGGGTTGGACAGGGGGGACTATGGCTACACCTTC
TRBV5-1,TRBD1,-,TRBJ1-2,CASSQDRGDGYTF,TGCGCCAGCAGCCAGGACAGGGGAGATGGCTACACCTTC
TRBV6-1,TRBD1,-,TRBJ1-5,CASSAMPGQRNQPQHF,TGTGCCAGCAGTGCTATGCCGGGACAGAGAAATCAGCCCCAGCATTTT
TRBV2,-,-,TRBJ2-5,CASSETATRAGETQYF,TGTGCCAGCAGCGAAACCGCGACTAGGGCAGGCGAGACCCAGTACTTC
TRBV5-1,TRBD2,-,TRBJ2-5,CASSFGTSGVLPDF,TGCGCCAGCAGCTTCGGGACTAGCGGGGTCCTCCCCGACTTC
TRBV19,-,-,TRBJ2-3,CASSPRQEGTDTQYF,TGTGCCAGTAGTCCCCGACAGGAAGGAACGGATACGCAGTATTTT
TRBV7-8,-,-,TRBJ2-7,CASSRRYEQYF,TGTGCCAGCAGCCGGAGGTACGAGCAGTACTTC
TRBV7-8,TRBD2,-,TRBJ2-7,CASSSSSGASYEQYF,TGTGCCAGCAGCTCCTCGAGCGGGGCCTCCTACGAGCAGTACTTC
TRBV19,-,-,TRBJ2-7,CASSPTGTLYEQYF,TGTGCCAGCTCACCGACGGGTACCCTTTACGAGCAGTACTTC
TRBV5-1,-,-,TRBJ1-1,CASSFYRDKNTEAFF,TGCGCCAGCAGCTTCTACCGGGACAAGAACACTGAAGCTTTCTTT
TRBV6-4,TRBD1,-,TRBJ2-2,CASRTGDTGELFF,TGTGCCAGCAGGACAGGGGACACCGGGGAGCTGTTTTTT
TRBV29-1,TRBD1,-,TRBJ1-2,CSVAPQGTSYGYTF,TGCAGCGTTGCCCCACAGGGGACTTCTTATGGCTACACCTTC
TRBV2,-,once,TRBJ2-7,CASSEALAGETYEQYF,TGTGCCAGCAGTGAAGCGCTGGCGGGTGAAACCTACGAGCAGTACTTC
TRBV6-5,-,-,TRBJ2-6,CASSYIATSGANVLTF,TGTGCCAGCAGTTACATAGCCACCTCTGGGGCCAACGTCCTGACTTTC
TRBV2,TRBD1,-,TRBJ2-7,CASRPRQGDYEQYF,TGTGCCAGCAGACCCCGACAGGGGGACTACGAGCAGTACTTC
TRBV5-6,TRBD2,-,TRBJ2-1,CASSKEREFHNEQFF,TGTGCCAGCAGCAAAGAGCGGGAGTTCCACAATGAGCAGTTCTTC
TRBV14,TRBD2,-,TRBJ2-1,CASSQGWEASGRESSYNEQFF,TGTGCCAGCAGCCAAGGCTGGGAGGCTAGCGGGAGAGAGAGCTCCTACAATGAGCAGTTCTTC
TRBV5-1,-,-,TRBJ2-7,CASSLGPPEGLAIYEQYF,TGCGCCAGCAGCTTGGGCCCCCCGGAGGGGTTAGCGATTTACGAGCAGTACTTC
TRBV30,-,few,TRBJ1-2,CAGPRGAGYTF,TGTGCCGGCCCCCGGGGAGCGGGCTACACCTTC
TRBV6-5,-,-,TRBJ2-1,CASSYALEGSEQFF,TGTGCCAGCAGTTACGCCCTGGAGGGATCTGAGCAGTTCTTC
TRBV19,-,-,TRBJ2-1,CASTGERHNEQFF,TGTGCCAGTACTGGTGAGCGACACAATGAGCAGTTCTTC
TRBV6-5,-,-,TRBJ1-1,CASSPGMEAFF,TGTGCCAGCAGTCCGGGTATGGAAGCTTTCTTT
TRBV5-4,TRBD1,-,TRBJ2-3,CASSAPGQGTDTQYF,TGTGCCAGCAGCGCCCCGGGACAGGGGACAGATACGCAGTATTTT
TRBV4-1,-,-,TRBJ2-1,CASSHAGTPTYNEQFF,TGCGCCAGCAGCCATGCCGGGACTCCGACCTACAATGAGCAGTTCTTC
TRBV5-4,TRBD1,-,TRBJ2-7,CASSLPGTGTYEQYF,TGTGCCAGCAGCCTTCCCGGGACAGGGACCTACGAGCAGTACTTC
TRBV2,TRBD1,few,TRBJ1-5,CASNLGTGVNQPQHF,TGTGCCAGCAATTTGGGGACAGGGGTCAATCAGCCCCAGCATTTT
TRBV19,TRBD1,-,TRBJ1-1,CASSITASRQGRNTEAFF,TGTGCCAGTAGTATCACGGCAAGCAGACAGGGGAGGAACACTGAAGCTTTCTTT
TRBV7-9,-,-,TRBJ1-1,CASSSRGGRGTEAFF,TGTGCCAGCTCCTCTAGGGGGGGTAGAGGGACTGAAGCTTTCTTT
TRBV7-2,-,-,TRBJ1-5,CASSRSRAYNQPQHF,TGTGCCAGCAGCAGAAGCAGGGCCTACAATCAGCCCCAGCATTTT